The 28 T cell receptor beta chains reported below all come from one sample, sequenced in a study of CD8 T cells in Susac syndrome. Reverse transcription used about 0.5 to 1 ug RNA and random hexamers. In TCRdb, the immunoSEQ multiplex PCR reads were re-called with MiXCR into one record per CDR3 protein. The table includes about 300,000 distinct CDR3 sequences, about 88% detected once. Sequencing was done on a sample of CD8+ T cells from PBMCs. The source of these receptors is a human donor with multiple sclerosis.

The CDR3: CASSVQGSDYEQYF. For the CDR3, the DNA is TGTGCCAGCAGCGTCCAGGGAAGTGACTACGAGCAGTACTTC. This chain connects TRBV9 to TRBJ2-7; possibly TRBD1 for D (5 bases). Trimming cost V 2 bases and J 3 bases, with 12 bases left between them. CDR1 is SGDLS and CDR2 is YYNGEE in the germline V gene. The CDR3 spans 14 residues.

The rearrangement joins TRBV6-5 to TRBJ1-5; 9 bases are a match to TRBD1. With V trimmed by 2 bases and J by 4 bases, 3 bases remained unmatched. This CDR3 has 15 amino acids. Germline V gene lookup returns CDR1 MNHEY and CDR2 SVGAGI. This CDR3 is CASSYRTGVNQPQHF. For the CDR3, the DNA is TGTGCCAGCAGTTACCGGACAGGGGTAAATCAGCCCCAGCATTTT.

The chain joins TRBV6-1 to TRBJ2-7; 13 positions match TRBD2. With 6 bases clipped from V and 3 bases from J, the junction kept 5 bases outside the gene matches. The V gene's germline CDR1 is MNHNS and CDR2 SASEGT. The CDR3 contains 15 residues. In DNA, the CDR3 is TGTGCCAGCAGCATGGGACTAGCGGGGATCTACGAGCAGTACTTC. This sequence encodes CASSMGLAGIYEQYF.

This clonotype was detected a few times. The genes are TRBV7-9 and TRBJ2-7, with 8 bases identical to TRBD2. Germline V CDR1 and CDR2: SEHNR, FQNEAQ (reference sequence). This CDR3 is built from 15 residues. After removal of 1 base from V and 1 base from J, the junction contained 3 bases not matched to a gene. The CDR3 loop reads CASSLEAGVSYEQYF. The CDR3 DNA reads as TGTGCCAGCAGCTTAGAAGCGGGGGTTTCCTACGAGCAGTACTTC.

The genes are TRBV21-1 and TRBJ2-7; no check of the table's D call, TRBD2, against the DNA was made. TRBV21-1 is noted as a pseudogene. The CDR3 spans 15 residues. The CDR3 nucleotides are TGTGCCAGCAGCTCGCGAATAGCGTCCTCCTACGAGCAGTACTTC. Protein product: CASSSRIASSYEQYF.

The genes are TRBV4-2 and TRBJ2-5; tentatively, D is TRBD1 (5 bases). Trimming pared 0 bases from V and 5 bases from J, leaving 13 bases between. In germline, CDR1 is LGHNA, CDR2 YNFKEQ. This CDR3 has 15 amino acids. CDR3 in DNA: TGTGCCAGCAGCCAAGATCGGCAGGGTCAGGAGACCCAGTACTTC. Residues: CASSQDRQGQETQYF.

The chain combines TRBV19 with TRBJ1-2; D unresolved. In germline, CDR1 is LNHDA, CDR2 SQIVND (reference sequence). The CDR3 is 10 residues long. Trimming removed 8 bases at V and 3 bases at J, with 4 bases between. The CDR3 bases are TGTGCCAGTGGAGACTATGGCTACACCTTC. Amino acids: CASGDYGYTF.

V gene TRBV5-5 combines with J gene TRBJ2-6; D possibly uses TRBD1 or TRBD2 (5 bases each). The CDR3 sequence is 19 residues long. Germline CDR1 and CDR2: SGHKS and YYEKEE (reference sequence). The germline V and J ends were trimmed by 4 bases and 0 bases, with 20 bases remaining between them. The chain's CDR3 is CASSRQVGPGPSGANVLTF. For the CDR3, the DNA is TGTGCCAGCAGCCGTCAGGTGGGCCCGGGGCCCTCTGGGGCCAACGTCCTGACTTTC. Based on the CDR3 plus reference TRBV5-5 and TRBJ2-6, the full variable domain is DAGVTQSPTHLIKTRGQQVTLRCSPISGHKSVSWYQQVLGQGPQFIFQYYEKEERGRGNFPDRFSARQFPNYSSELNVNALLLGDSALYLCASSRQVGPGPSGANVLTFGAGSRLTVL.

The chain uses TRBV12-3 or TRBV12-4 and TRBJ2-3; tentatively, D is TRBD2 (6 bases). CDR3 length equals 14 residues. V lost 3 bases to trimming and J lost 2 bases, with 9 bases between them. The CDR3 bases are TGTGCCAGCAGTTTTAGCGGCCCCACAGATACGCAGTATTTT. This sequence encodes CASSFSGPTDTQYF.

The chain combines TRBV28 with TRBJ2-7; TRBD2 matches at 8 bases. Germline lookup yields CDR1 MDHEN and CDR2 SYDVKM. V shed 5 bases, J shed 3 bases, and the junction held 15 bases outside the gene matches. The CDR3 has 17 amino acids. The CDR3 nucleotides are TGTGCCAGCAGTCGCCCCGGGGGGGGGACAAGCTACTACGAGCAGTACTTC. Its protein product is CASSRPGGGTSYYEQYF. The full variable domain, with the rest looked up from reference TRBV28 and TRBJ2-7, is DVKVTQSSRYLVKRTGEKVFLECVQDMDHENMFWYRQDPGLGLRLIYFSYDVKMKEKGDIPEGYSVSREKKERFSLILESASTNQTSMYLCASSRPGGGTSYYEQYFGPGTRLTVT.

The V gene is TRBV4-2, the J gene TRBJ1-1; D is undetermined. The V gene lost 0 bases and the J gene lost 1 base, with 3 bases spanning the gap. The CDR3 contains 13 residues. CDR1 is LGHNA and CDR2 is YNFKEQ in the germline V gene. As DNA, the CDR3 is TGTGCCAGCAGCCAAGATCGGAACACTGAAGCTTTCTTT. This gives the protein CASSQDRNTEAFF.

V usage is TRBV18 and J usage is TRBJ2-1; D is possibly TRBD2 (6 bases). CDR3 length: 16 amino acids. The V end was cut by 4 bases, the J end by 0 bases, with 13 bases between. The germline V gene has CDR1 KGHSH and CDR2 LQKENI. CDR3 sequence reads: CASSRRWEDSYNEQFF. The CDR3 nucleotides are TGTGCCAGCTCACGTCGCTGGGAGGACTCCTACAATGAGCAGTTCTTC. Filled out from reference TRBV18 and TRBJ2-1, the complete variable domain reads NAGVMQNPRHLVRRRGQEARLRCSPMKGHSHVYWYRQLPEEGLKFMVYLQKENIIDESGMPKERFSAEFPKEGPSILRIQQVVRGDSAAYFCASSRRWEDSYNEQFFGPGTRLTVL.

The chain is built from TRBV3-1 and TRBJ2-5; no reliable D call. V was trimmed by 7 bases and J by 1 base, leaving 10 bases between them. Germline V gene data show CDR1 as LGHDT and CDR2 as YNNKEL (reference sequence). The length of the CDR3 is 13 residues. The CDR3: CASTVGFQETQYF. The CDR3 DNA reads as TGTGCCAGCACCGTAGGATTCCAAGAGACCCAGTACTTC.

The genes are TRBV20-1 and TRBJ2-1, with no clear D. CDR1 is DFQATT, CDR2 SNEGSKA, per germline (reference sequence). The CDR3 totals 15 residues. Trimming left V 0 bases short and J 0 bases short, with 9 bases between. The CDR3 loop is CSARDTSSSYNEQFF. The CDR3 DNA sequence: TGCAGTGCTAGAGATACCTCGAGCTCCTACAATGAGCAGTTCTTC.

This rearrangement joins TRBV28 to TRBJ2-2; D gene unclear. The CDR3 covers 15 residues. The ends were cut back, 3 bases at V and 5 bases at J, with 13 bases in the middle. Germline CDR1 and CDR2: MDHEN and SYDVKM. DNA of the CDR3: TGTGCCAGCAGTTTTGGCCAGGAAGGGACCGGGGAGCTGTTTTTT. Residues: CASSFGQEGTGELFF.

This chain connects TRBV15 to TRBJ1-5; tentative D call: TRBD1 (6 bases). The CDR3 length is 15 residues. V was pared by 1 base and J by 2 bases, with 9 bases between. The germline V gene encodes CDR1 LNHNV and CDR2 YYDKDF (reference sequence). As DNA, the CDR3 is TGTGCCACCAGCAGAGCCGGGGGCGGCAATCAGCCCCAGCATTTT. Its protein is CATSRAGGGNQPQHF.

This clonotype was seen only once. V and J are TRBV3-1 and TRBJ2-5, with 9 bases that match TRBD2. V lost 4 bases, J lost 4 bases, and 13 bases stayed unmatched. Germline V gene data show CDR1 as LGHDT and CDR2 as YNNKEL (reference sequence). The CDR3 spans 17 residues. The CDR3 bases are TGTGCCAGCAGCCCACTTCTGCGGGAGGGCCAAGGAGAGACCCAGTACTTC. Its protein is CASSPLLREGQGETQYF.

The chain couples TRBV29-1 to TRBJ1-1, with D possibly being TRBD1 (5 bases). This CDR3 spans 12 amino acids. CDR1 SQVTM and CDR2 ANQGSEA come from the germline V gene. V was shortened by 8 bases and J by 6 bases, with 16 bases between the two germline ends. CDR3 DNA sequence: TGCAGCTCCACCCAGGGTAGCCCTGAAGCTTTCTTT. Its translation: CSSTQGSPEAFF.

The CDR3 here is CASSLDSGTGDPRRSGANVLTF. CDR3 nucleotide sequence: TGTGCCAGCAGCTTGGATTCTGGGACAGGGGACCCCCGGCGAAGTGGGGCCAACGTCCTGACTTTC. The gene calls are TRBV5-6 and TRBJ2-6; TRBD1 matches 10 bases. The V and J ends lost 0 bases and 3 bases, in that order; junction bases with no gene match: 18. CDR1 is SGHDT and CDR2 is YYEEEE in the germline V gene. This CDR3 is built from 22 residues.

The chain employs TRBV29-1 and TRBJ2-1, with D maybe TRBD2 (6 bases). The CDR3 is made up of 11 amino acids. The V end lost 0 bases, the J end lost 10 bases, and 7 bases lay between the germline ends. From germline, CDR1 is SQVTM and CDR2 ANQGSEA. The CDR3 DNA sequence: TGCAGCGTTGAAGATGCGGGGGAGCAGTTCTTC. It translates to CSVEDAGEQFF.

This clonotype was observed a few times. The chain employs TRBV6-1 and TRBJ2-3; TRBD2 matches at 12 bases. V lost 9 bases to trimming and J lost 3 bases; unmatched junction nucleotides: 4. The CDR3 has 14 amino acids. CDR1 is MNHNS, CDR2 SASEGT, per germline. The CDR3 nucleotides are TGTGCCAGTATGACTAGCGGGAGTACAGATACGCAGTATTTT. Protein product: CASMTSGSTDTQYF.

The rearrangement joins TRBV24-1 to TRBJ2-1; 7 bases match TRBD1. CDR1 is KGHDR, CDR2 SFDVKD, per germline. Trimming took 1 base from V and 11 from J; bases not matched to a gene: 13. The CDR3 runs to 16 residues. This chain's CDR3 is CATSDFQDREPLKQFF. The CDR3 DNA sequence: TGTGCCACCAGTGATTTCCAAGACAGGGAGCCTTTAAAGCAGTTCTTC.

The rearrangement joins TRBV12-3 or TRBV12-4 to TRBJ1-4; TRBD1 is a possible D gene (6 bases). The ends were cut back, 1 base at V and 6 bases at J, with 12 bases in the middle. The CDR3 has 15 amino acids. The CDR3 nucleotides read TGTGCCAGCAGTTTAGATAGGCAGGGGTATGAAAAACTGTTTTTT. This encodes CASSLDRQGYEKLFF.

The table lists this clonotype with a count of one. The chain employs TRBV19 and TRBJ2-5, with D tentatively TRBD1 or TRBD2 (5 bases each). V lost 5 bases and J 1 base, leaving 14 bases between the germline ends. This CDR3 is 15 amino acids long. Germline CDR1 reads LNHDA; CDR2 reads SQIVND (reference sequence). This CDR3 reads CASSVGEYRQETQYF. The CDR3 coding sequence is TGTGCCAGTAGTGTGGGGGAGTACCGCCAAGAGACCCAGTACTTC.

V is TRBV4-3 and J is TRBJ2-7, with 7 bases that match TRBD1. Trimming took 0 bases from V and 1 from J; bases not matched to a gene: 3. The CDR3 sequence is 15 residues long. The germline V gene encodes CDR1 LGHNA and CDR2 YSLEER. This CDR3 reads CASSQDRGQSYEQYF. For the CDR3, the DNA is TGCGCCAGCAGCCAAGATCGGGGACAGTCCTACGAGCAGTACTTC.

The gene calls are TRBV5-6 and TRBJ2-2; D is unresolved. This CDR3 is 13 amino acids long. Germline CDR1 reads SGHDT; CDR2 reads YYEEEE. V lost 6 bases to trimming and J lost 5 bases, with 11 bases between them. CDR3 in DNA: TGTGCCAGCACCCAAGTTCGAACCGGGGAGCTGTTTTTT. This codes for CASTQVRTGELFF.

V gene TRBV30 combines with J gene TRBJ1-5, with unresolved D. Per germline, CDR1 GTSNPN and CDR2 SVGIG (reference sequence). The CDR3 has 14 amino acids. Trimming cost V 3 bases and J 7 bases, with 16 bases left between them. The CDR3 reads CAWSTREGWQPQHF. CDR3 nucleotides: TGTGCCTGGAGCACCCGGGAGGGTTGGCAGCCCCAGCATTTT.

V is TRBV20-1 and J is TRBJ2-3; 7 positions match TRBD2. V lost 0 bases, J lost 6 bases, and 9 bases stayed unmatched. This CDR3 spans 15 amino acids. Germline assignment: CDR1 DFQATT and CDR2 SNEGSKA (reference sequence). The CDR3 bases are TGCAGTGCTAGAGAGGGGGGAGGGCTTCCTGATACGCAGTATTTT. Its translation: CSAREGGGLPDTQYF.